This T cell receptor beta chain came from a study of T cells in Graves' hyperthyroidism and ophthalmopathy. Researchers took RNA transcripts and amplified the TCR beta CDR3 regions from them. The HTBI primer set served for first-round RT-PCR of the TCR CDR3. TCRdb re-derived calls from the multiplex PCR reads in MiXCR, one entry per CDR3 protein. This repertoire shows more than 300,000 distinct CDR3 sequences, 17% found once; its top ten account for approximately 35%. The study, taken as a whole, reports: Blood also showed most of the thyroid clonotypes that were expanded above 0.001.

Germline V lookup: CDR1 SNHLY, CDR2 FYNNEI. The junction had 7 bases not matched to a gene; V was cut back by 4 bases and J by 4 bases. The CDR3 sequence is 15 residues long. There are many counts of this clonotype. No antigen is known for it. Material for sequencing was blood. The rearrangement joins TRBV2 to TRBJ2-5; 9 nucleotides agree with TRBD1. The receptor was derived from a woman aged 25 to 39 with Graves' hyperthyroidism that later progressed to Graves' ophthalmopathy. CDR3 bases: TGTGCCAGCAGTGCCCTGCGGACAGGGGCAGAGACCCAGTACTTC. As protein: CASSALRTGAETQYF.